This T cell receptor beta chain was found in a study of Ad26.COV2.S vaccination and SARS-CoV-2 variants. The wider study: By the intramuscular route, Ad26.COV2.S was given once, or twice 56 days apart.

Overall study findings and caveats: Analyses of TCR breadth and depth may have underestimated total T cell responses.

TCRdb's table, derived via immunoSEQ multiplex PCR, lists solely in-frame clones and lacks some. Of about 680,000 clones listed, 80% to 90% are singletons. CDR1 and CDR2 from the germline V gene are LGHDT and YNNKEL (reference sequence). Trimming shortened V by 4 bases and J by 2 bases, and 9 bases separated the two germline ends. The CDR3 runs to 13 residues. Indicated treatment: roughly 18 received Ad26.COV2.S at low or high dose, single or two shots; 5 received placebo; per-sample allocation not given. Material that was analyzed had been drawn on day 63 after the first vaccine or placebo injection. Donor was an adult aged 18-55 years in Boston. Ad26 vector vaccine expressed Wuhan-strain SARS-CoV-2 spike. This clone was counted a few times. Antigen specificity is unknown.

The V call is TRBV3-1 (or the pseudogene TRBV3-2), the J call TRBJ2-7, with a possible D match to TRBD1 (5 bases). The clonotype was recovered from a person between 18 and 59 years old who received the Ad26.COV2.S COVID-19 vaccine or a placebo. This specimen consisted of peripheral blood, obtained in a trial of Ad26.COV2.S vaccine versus placebo. The CDR3 DNA reads as TGTGCCAGCAGCCTTGACAGAACCTACGAGCAGTACTTC. Translating gives CASSLDRTYEQYF.